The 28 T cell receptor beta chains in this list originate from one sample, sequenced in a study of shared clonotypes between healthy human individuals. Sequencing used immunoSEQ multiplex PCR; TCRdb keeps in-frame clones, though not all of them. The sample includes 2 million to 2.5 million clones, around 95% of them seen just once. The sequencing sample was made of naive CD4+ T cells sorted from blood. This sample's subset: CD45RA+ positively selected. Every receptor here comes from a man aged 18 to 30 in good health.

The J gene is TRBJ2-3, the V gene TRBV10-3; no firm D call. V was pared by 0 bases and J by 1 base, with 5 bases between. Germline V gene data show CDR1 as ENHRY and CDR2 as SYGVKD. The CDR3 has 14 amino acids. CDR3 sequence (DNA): TGTGCCATCAGTGAGTCAATTCGCACAGATACGCAGTATTTT. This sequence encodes CAISESIRTDTQYF.

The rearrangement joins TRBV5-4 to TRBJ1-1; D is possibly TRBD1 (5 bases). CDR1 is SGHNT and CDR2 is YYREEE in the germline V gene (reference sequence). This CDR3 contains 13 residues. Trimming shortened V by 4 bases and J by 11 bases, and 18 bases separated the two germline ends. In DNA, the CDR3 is TGTGCCAGCAGCCCGGACATAACGCTTGAGGCTTTCTTT. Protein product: CASSPDITLEAFF.

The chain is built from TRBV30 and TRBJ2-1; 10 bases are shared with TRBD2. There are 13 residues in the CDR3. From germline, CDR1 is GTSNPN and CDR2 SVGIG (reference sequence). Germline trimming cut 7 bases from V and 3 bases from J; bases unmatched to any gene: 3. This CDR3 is CAYGLADYNEQFF. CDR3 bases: TGTGCCTACGGACTAGCGGACTACAATGAGCAGTTCTTC.

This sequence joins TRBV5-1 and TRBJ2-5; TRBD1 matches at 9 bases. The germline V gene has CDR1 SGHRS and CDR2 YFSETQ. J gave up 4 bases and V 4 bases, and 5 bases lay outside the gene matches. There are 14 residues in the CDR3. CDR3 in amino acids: CASSDTGGGETQYF. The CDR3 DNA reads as TGCGCCAGCAGCGACACAGGGGGCGGAGAGACCCAGTACTTC.

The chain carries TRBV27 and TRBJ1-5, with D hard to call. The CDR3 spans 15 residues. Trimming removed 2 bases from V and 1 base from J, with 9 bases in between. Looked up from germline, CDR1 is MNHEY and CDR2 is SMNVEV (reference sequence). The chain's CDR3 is CASSLRGDSNQPQHF. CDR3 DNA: TGTGCCAGCAGTTTACGAGGAGACAGCAATCAGCCCCAGCATTTT.

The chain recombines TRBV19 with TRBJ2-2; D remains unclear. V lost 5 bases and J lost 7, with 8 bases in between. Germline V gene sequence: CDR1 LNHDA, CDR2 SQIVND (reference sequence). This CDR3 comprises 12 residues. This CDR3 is CASSSTLGELFF. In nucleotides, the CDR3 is TGTGCCAGTAGTTCAACTCTCGGGGAGCTGTTTTTT.

CDR3 DNA: TGTGCCAGCAGCGTCGGGGCAGGGCTTTCTGGAAACACCATATATTTT. Translated, it gives CASSVGAGLSGNTIYF. This sequence joins TRBV9 and TRBJ1-3, with a possible D match to TRBD1 (5 bases). CDR3 length: 16 amino acids. Germline values: CDR1 SGDLS, CDR2 YYNGEE. V lost 2 bases and J lost 1, with 13 bases in between.

The chain's CDR3 is CASWGGQYF. The CDR3 coding sequence is TGTGCCAGCTGGGGAGGGCAGTACTTC. The chain joins TRBV19 to TRBJ2-7; the D gene is possibly TRBD2 (6 bases). CDR1 and CDR2 (germline): LNHDA, SQIVND (reference sequence). The ends were cut back, 9 bases at V and 9 bases at J, with 9 bases in the middle. The CDR3 covers 9 residues.

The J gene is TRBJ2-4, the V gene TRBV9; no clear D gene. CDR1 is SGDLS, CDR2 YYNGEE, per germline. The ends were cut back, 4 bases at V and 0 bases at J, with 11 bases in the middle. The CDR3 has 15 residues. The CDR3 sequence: CASSSGTLAKNIQYF. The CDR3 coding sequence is TGTGCCAGCAGCTCTGGCACGTTAGCCAAAAACATTCAGTACTTC.

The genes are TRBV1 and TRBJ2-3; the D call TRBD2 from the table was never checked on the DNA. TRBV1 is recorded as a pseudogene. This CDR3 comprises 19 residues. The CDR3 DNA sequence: TGCACCAGCAGCCAAGATATTGGGACTAGCGGGGCCGGACCAGATACGCAGTATTTT. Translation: CTSSQDIGTSGAGPDTQYF.

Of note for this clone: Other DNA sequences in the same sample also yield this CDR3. The CDR3 region has the DNA TGTGCCAGCAGCGCTTCCGATACGCAGTATTTT. Protein sequence: CASSASDTQYF. The chain links TRBV7-9 to TRBJ2-3; the D is unclear. This CDR3 has 11 amino acids. Germline-derived CDR1 and CDR2 are SEHNR and FQNEAQ (reference sequence). Trimming left V 5 bases short and J 6 bases short, with 6 bases between. The full variable domain, completed using reference TRBV7-9 and TRBJ2-3, is DTGVSQNPRHKITKRGQNVTFRCDPISEHNRLYWYRQTLGQGPEFLTYFQNEAQLEKSRLLSDRFSAERPKGSFSTLEIQRTEQGDSAMYLCASSASDTQYFGPGTRLTVL.

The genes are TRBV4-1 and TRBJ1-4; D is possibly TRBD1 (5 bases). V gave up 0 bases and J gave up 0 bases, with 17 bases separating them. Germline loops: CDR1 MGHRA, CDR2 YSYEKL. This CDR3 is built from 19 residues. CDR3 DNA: TGCGCCAGCAGCCAAGATCAACCGGCAGGGTTTTCAACTAATGAAAAACTGTTTTTT. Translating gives CASSQDQPAGFSTNEKLFF.

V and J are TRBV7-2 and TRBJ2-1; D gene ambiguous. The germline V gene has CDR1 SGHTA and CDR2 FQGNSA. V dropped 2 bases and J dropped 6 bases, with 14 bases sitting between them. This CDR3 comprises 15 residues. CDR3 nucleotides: TGTGCCAGCAGCTTAAAGACCGCTGGCCCCAATGAGCAGTTCTTC. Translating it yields CASSLKTAGPNEQFF.

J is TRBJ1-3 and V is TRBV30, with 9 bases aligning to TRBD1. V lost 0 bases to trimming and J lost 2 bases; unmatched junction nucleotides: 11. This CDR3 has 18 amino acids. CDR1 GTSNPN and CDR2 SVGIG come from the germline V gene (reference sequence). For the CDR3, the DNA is TGTGCCTGGAGTGTACCCCTGGGACAGGGTTTAGCTGGAAACACCATATATTTT. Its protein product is CAWSVPLGQGLAGNTIYF.

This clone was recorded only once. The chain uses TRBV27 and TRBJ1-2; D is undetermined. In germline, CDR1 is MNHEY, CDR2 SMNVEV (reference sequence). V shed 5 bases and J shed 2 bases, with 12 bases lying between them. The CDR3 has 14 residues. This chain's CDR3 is CASSPRTENYGYTF. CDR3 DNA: TGTGCCAGCAGTCCCCGGACCGAAAACTATGGCTACACCTTC.

This chain's CDR3 is CASSFDMSSYEQYF. The CDR3 DNA reads as TGTGCCAGCAGTTTCGACATGAGCTCCTACGAGCAGTACTTC. This chain uses TRBV6-5 with TRBJ2-7; D remains unclear. CDR1 MNHEY and CDR2 SVGAGI come from the germline V gene. V gave up 4 bases and J gave up 0 bases, with 10 bases separating them. This CDR3 region has 14 residues.

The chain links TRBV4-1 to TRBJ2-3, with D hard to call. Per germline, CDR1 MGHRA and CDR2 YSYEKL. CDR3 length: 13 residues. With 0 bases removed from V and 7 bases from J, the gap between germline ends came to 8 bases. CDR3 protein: CASSQDPTYTQYF. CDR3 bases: TGCGCCAGCAGCCAAGACCCGACCTATACGCAGTATTTT.

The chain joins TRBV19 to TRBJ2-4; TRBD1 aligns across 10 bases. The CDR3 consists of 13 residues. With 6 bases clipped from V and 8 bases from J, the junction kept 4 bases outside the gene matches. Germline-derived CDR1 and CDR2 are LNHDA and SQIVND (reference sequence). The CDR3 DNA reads TGTGCCAGTAGAGGACAGGGGGAGTACATTCAGTACTTC. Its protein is CASRGQGEYIQYF.

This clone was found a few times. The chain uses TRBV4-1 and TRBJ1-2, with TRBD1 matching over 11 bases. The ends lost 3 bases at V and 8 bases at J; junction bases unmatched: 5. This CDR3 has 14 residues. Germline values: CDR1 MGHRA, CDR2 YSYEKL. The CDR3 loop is CASSQRTGGLGYTF. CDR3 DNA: TGCGCCAGCAGCCAGAGGACAGGGGGCTTGGGCTACACCTTC.

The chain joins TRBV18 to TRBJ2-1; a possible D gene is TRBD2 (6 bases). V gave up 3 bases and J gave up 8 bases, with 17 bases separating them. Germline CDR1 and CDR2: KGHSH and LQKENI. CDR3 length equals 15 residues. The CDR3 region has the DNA TGTGCCAGCTCACCCCCACTACTAGCCGGGGATGAGCAGTTCTTC. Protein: CASSPPLLAGDEQFF.

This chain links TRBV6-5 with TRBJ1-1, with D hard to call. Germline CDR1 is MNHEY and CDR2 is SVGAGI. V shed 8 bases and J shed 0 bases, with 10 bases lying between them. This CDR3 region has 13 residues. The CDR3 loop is CASRYQVNTEAFF. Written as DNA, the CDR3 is TGTGCCAGCCGATACCAAGTGAACACTGAAGCTTTCTTT.

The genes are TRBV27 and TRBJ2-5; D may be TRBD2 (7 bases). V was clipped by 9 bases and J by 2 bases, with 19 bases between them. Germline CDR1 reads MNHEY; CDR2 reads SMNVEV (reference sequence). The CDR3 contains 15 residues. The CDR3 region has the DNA TGTGCCAGGAAGAACCGGACAGCGGGACAAGAGACCCAGTACTTC. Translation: CARKNRTAGQETQYF.

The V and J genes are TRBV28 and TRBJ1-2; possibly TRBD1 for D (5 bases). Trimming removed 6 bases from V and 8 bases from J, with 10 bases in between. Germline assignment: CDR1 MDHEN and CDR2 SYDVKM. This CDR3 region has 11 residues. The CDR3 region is CASRAPGGYTF. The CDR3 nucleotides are TGTGCCAGCAGGGCCCCAGGGGGCTACACCTTC.

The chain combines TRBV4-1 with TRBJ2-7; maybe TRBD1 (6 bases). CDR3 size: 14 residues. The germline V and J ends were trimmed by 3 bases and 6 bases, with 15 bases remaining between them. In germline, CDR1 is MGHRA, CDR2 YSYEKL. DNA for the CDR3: TGCGCCAGCAGCCAGCGATTGACAGGAGCCGAGCAGTACTTC. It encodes CASSQRLTGAEQYF.

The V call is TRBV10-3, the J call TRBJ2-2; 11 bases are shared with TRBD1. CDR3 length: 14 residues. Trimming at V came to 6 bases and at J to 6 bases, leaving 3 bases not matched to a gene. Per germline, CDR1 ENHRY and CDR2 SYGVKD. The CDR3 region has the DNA TGTGCCATCAGCGGACAGGGGGCGCCCGGGGAGCTGTTTTTT. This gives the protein CAISGQGAPGELFF.

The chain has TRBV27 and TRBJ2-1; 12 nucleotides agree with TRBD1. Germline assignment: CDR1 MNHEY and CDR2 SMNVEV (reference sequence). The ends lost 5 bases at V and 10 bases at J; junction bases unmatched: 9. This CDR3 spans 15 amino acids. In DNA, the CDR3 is TGTGCCAGCAGTGTGCCGGGACAGGGGGCTTGGGAGCAGTTCTTC. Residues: CASSVPGQGAWEQFF.

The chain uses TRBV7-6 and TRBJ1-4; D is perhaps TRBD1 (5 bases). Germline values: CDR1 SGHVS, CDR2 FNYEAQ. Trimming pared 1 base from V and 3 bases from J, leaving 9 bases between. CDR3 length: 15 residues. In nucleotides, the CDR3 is TGTGCCAGCAGCTTAGAGGGGCTGGCTAATGAAAAACTGTTTTTT. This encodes CASSLEGLANEKLFF.

The CDR3 is CASSLSSSGANVLTF. CDR3 coding DNA: TGTGCCAGCTCACTTAGTAGCTCTGGGGCCAACGTCCTGACTTTC. The J gene is TRBJ2-6, the V gene TRBV18, with unresolved D. Deletions cut 4 bases from V and 0 bases from J, with 7 bases between. The CDR3 covers 15 residues. Germline CDR1 is KGHSH and CDR2 is LQKENI.